This entry describes one TCR beta chain. Its antigen remains unknown. The V gene's germline CDR1 is SGHTA and CDR2 FQGTGA. V shed 5 bases and J shed 4 bases, with 20 bases lying between them. The CDR3 is 16 amino acids. Assay used: immunoSEQ multiplex PCR; TCRdb lists only in-frame clones, some missing. The data show about 25,000 clones, with around four fifths seen just once and less than 15% held by the top ten. This sample was taken from a study of T cells in tumors after PD-1 blockade. Study as a whole: Patients received pembrolizumab 200 mg every 3 weeks or cemiplimab 350 mg every 2 weeks. Broader study findings: Blood contained 40% to 50% of the tumor's TCR clonotypes.

This clonotype was sampled from a human donor with basal cell carcinoma. The rearrangement uses TRBV7-3 and TRBJ1-2; no clear D. Here the sequenced sample was PBMCs, taken after anti-PD-1 treatment. Written as DNA, the CDR3 is TGTGCCAGCAGCGAAGCCCCGGGTCGTCCTGGCTATGGCTACACCTTC. It encodes CASSEAPGRPGYGYTF.